This T cell receptor beta chain came from a study of CD8 T cells in ankylosing spondylitis (dated by TCRdb to about 2017). As for the study more broadly: T cell receptor beta repertoires were profiled in healthy donors and ankylosing spondylitis patients so that disease-linked TCR variants could be found. Samples of peripheral blood were taken, and for ankylosing spondylitis patients, synovial fluid was collected as well. The full study cohort comprised 25 or so ankylosing spondylitis patients and some 110 healthy donors.

The investigation overall reported the following: A TCR beta motif made up of roughly eight highly homologous amino acid variants appeared to be characteristic of blood from ankylosing spondylitis patients. Significant enrichment of the disease-linked clones was reported in matched synovial fluid samples from ankylosing spondylitis patients. In peripheral blood, the disease-linked clones were found at relatively low frequencies and had a CD8+ phenotype. Some TCR beta motif variants had previously been reported in synovial fluid and blood of reactive arthritis patients, which suggested common disease-initiation mechanisms.

Via the germline V gene, CDR1 is MNHEY and CDR2 SVGEGT. Compared with germline, V lacks 9 bases and J lacks 5 bases; bases without a gene match: 7. The CDR3 contains 13 residues, cysteine and phenylalanine counted. The retained sequence is limited to the CDR3, 39 bases, with the frame set at the first base. This clonotype was counted only a few times. Its binding antigen is unknown. Base quality data are lacking; no much larger clone is found one base away. Sequencer: Illumina HiSeq 2500. Quantitative 5'-RACE with molecular barcodes was used to prepare TCR beta libraries. On the authors' methods: To identify disease-linked TCR variants, a new computational method was used, one built on a probabilistic model of VDJ rearrangement. Starting from the raw public reads, TCRdb applied fastp trimming at Q25, assembled clones with MiXCR and retained in-frame beta chains. CDR3 protein duplicates are merged, each entry listing the most common genes and DNA. Clone size and V and J calls follow TCRdb, not the original study. The sample yields 750,000 to 850,000 distinct CDR3 sequences; roughly 10% were counted once. The leading ten clones occupy around 0.51% of the sample.

This receptor was obtained from a male donor with ankylosing spondylitis. Material: blood, either unsorted or a sorted T cell fraction (not recorded which). The rearranged segments are TRBV6-2 or TRBV6-3 and TRBJ1-1; 9 bases in between match TRBD1. The CDR3 region has the sequence CASQGQGGTEAFF. The nucleotides read TGTGCCAGTCAGGGACAGGGAGGGACTGAAGCTTTCTTT.